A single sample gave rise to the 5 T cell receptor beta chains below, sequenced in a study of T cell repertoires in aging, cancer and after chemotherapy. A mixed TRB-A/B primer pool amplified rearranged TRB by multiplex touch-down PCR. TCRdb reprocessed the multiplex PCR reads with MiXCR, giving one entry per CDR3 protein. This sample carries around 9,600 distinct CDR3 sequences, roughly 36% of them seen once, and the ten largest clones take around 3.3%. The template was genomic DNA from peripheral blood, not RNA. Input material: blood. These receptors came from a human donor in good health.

The CDR3 is CASSRGQDLPLHF. CDR3 in DNA: TGTGCCAGCAGTCGAGGACAGGACCTCCCCCTCCACTTT. V gene TRBV6-5 combines with J gene TRBJ1-6; 7 bases match TRBD1. The J segment lost 13 bases and the V segment lost 5 bases, leaving 8 bases of the junction unmatched. Germline V gene sequence: CDR1 MNHEY, CDR2 SVGAGI. The CDR3 has 13 residues.

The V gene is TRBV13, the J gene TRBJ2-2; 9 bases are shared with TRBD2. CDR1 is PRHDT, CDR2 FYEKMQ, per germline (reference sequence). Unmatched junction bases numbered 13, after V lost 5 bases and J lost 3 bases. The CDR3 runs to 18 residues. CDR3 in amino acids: CASSPKFGSGGYTGELFF. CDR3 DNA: TGTGCCAGCAGCCCCAAATTTGGAAGCGGGGGGTACACCGGGGAGCTGTTTTTT.

CDR3 nucleotide sequence: TGCAGCGGGGGGGGGGGCATGAACACTGAAGCTTTCTTT. Its protein product is CSGGGGMNTEAFF. The chain joins TRBV29-1 to TRBJ1-1; weak D call: TRBD1 (6 bases). Trimming removed 7 bases at V and 0 bases at J, with 12 bases between. The CDR3 is 13 residues long. CDR1 SQVTM and CDR2 ANQGSEA come from the germline V gene.

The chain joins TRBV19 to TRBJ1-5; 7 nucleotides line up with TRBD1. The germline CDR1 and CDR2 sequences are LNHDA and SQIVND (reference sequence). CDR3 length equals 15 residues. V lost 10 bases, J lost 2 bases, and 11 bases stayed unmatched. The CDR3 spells CAIGGLGARNQPQHF. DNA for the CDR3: TGTGCCATAGGGGGCCTGGGGGCCCGCAATCAGCCCCAGCATTTT.

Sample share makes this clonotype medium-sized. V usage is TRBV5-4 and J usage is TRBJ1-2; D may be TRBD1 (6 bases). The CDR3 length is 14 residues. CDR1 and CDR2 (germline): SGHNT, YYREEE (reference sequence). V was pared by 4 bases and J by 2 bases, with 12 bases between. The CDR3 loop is CASSQRTVNYGYTF. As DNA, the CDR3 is TGTGCCAGCAGCCAAAGGACAGTGAACTATGGCTACACCTTC.